The clone carrying this T cell receptor (beta chain) was seen a single time. Its antigen is still unknown. Second-dose timings of about 4 or about 12 weeks were pooled. The source of the sample is a study of T cell responses to AZD1222 COVID-19 vaccine. Overall study findings and caveats: There were vaccine-associated CD4 TCRs across spike, dominant at 160-218 and 743-854.

Sequencing used immunoSEQ multiplex PCR; TCRdb keeps in-frame clones, though not all of them. The data contain 150,000 to 200,000 clones, around 94% of them seen just once; the ten biggest clones take up over 4.5%. The sequencing here drew on peripheral blood, taken 28 days after the second AZD1222 dose. The source is an adult who received the AZD1222 COVID-19 vaccine.

Here the CDR3 reads CASRPLISRENYTF. The CDR3 region has the DNA TGTGCCAGCAGACCCTTAATTTCCCGGGAAAACTACACCTTC. The V call is TRBV6-5, the J call TRBJ1-2; D unclear. Germline CDR1 is MNHEY and CDR2 is SVGAGI. Trimming took off 6 bases at V and 10 bases at J, with 21 bases between the two ends. The CDR3 sequence is 14 residues long.